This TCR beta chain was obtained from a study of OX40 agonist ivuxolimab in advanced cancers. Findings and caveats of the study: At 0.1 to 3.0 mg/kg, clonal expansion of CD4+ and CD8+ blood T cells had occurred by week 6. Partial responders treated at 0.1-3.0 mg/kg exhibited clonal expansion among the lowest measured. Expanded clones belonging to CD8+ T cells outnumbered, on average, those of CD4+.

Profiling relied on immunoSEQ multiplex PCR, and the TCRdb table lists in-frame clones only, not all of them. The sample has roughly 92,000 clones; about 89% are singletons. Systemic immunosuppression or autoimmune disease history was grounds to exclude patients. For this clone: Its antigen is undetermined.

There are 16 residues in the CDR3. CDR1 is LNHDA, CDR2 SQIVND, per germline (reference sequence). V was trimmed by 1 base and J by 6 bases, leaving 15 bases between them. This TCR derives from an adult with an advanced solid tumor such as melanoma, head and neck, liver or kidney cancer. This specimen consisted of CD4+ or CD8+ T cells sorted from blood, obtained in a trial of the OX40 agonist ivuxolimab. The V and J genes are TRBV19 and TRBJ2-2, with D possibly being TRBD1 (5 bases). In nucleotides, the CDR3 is TGTGCCAGTAGTATAGCTTCGGACATCAGCGCCGGGGAGCTGTTTTTT. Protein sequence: CASSIASDISAGELFF. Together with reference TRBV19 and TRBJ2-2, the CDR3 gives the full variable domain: DGGITQSPKYLFRKEGQNVTLSCEQNLNHDAMYWYRQDPGQGLRLIYYSQIVNDFQKGDIAEGYSVSREKKESFPLTVTSAQKNPTAFYLCASSIASDISAGELFFGEGSRLTVL.